What follows is one T cell receptor (beta chain) and its context. PCR was performed a second time for roughly 7 to 12 cycles using a sample-barcoded 5' primer and a J-beta primer mix. Using its own MiXCR run on the 5' RACE reads, TCRdb lists one record per CDR3 protein. The sample lists approximately 760,000 distinct CDR3 sequences; approximately 25% were seen once. This record belongs to a study of blood T cells in healthy people across ages. The same specimen was also included in a second study, on T cells of mothers and their children.

The sample was blood. This receptor was obtained from a boy aged 10-17 years in good health.

DNA of the CDR3: TGTGCCAGCAGTACGACAGGGTTTACCTACGAGCAGTACTTC. As protein: CASSTTGFTYEQYF. This chain joins TRBV28 and TRBJ2-7; 7 bases match TRBD1. CDR1 is MDHEN and CDR2 is SYDVKM in the germline V gene. This CDR3 spans 14 amino acids. V lost 5 bases to trimming and J lost 2 bases; unmatched junction nucleotides: 6.